This entry is about one T cell receptor (beta chain). Sequencing was performed with immunoSEQ multiplex PCR; in TCRdb, only in-frame clones are kept and a portion is missing. Altogether approximately 1.5 million clones are present, less than 99% being singletons, with the ten largest covering approximately 0.4%. Trimming removed 1 base from V and 4 bases from J, with 6 bases in between. The CDR3 runs to 13 residues. Looked up from germline, CDR1 is SGHTA and CDR2 is FQGNSA. This sample is drawn from a study of shared clonotypes between healthy human individuals. The sequencing sample was made of naive CD4+ T cells sorted from blood. Described subset: CD45RA+ positively selected. V gene TRBV7-2 combines with J gene TRBJ2-3; D is undetermined. The TCR was taken from a man in his thirties or forties in good health. CDR3 DNA: TGTGCCAGCAGCTTAGAGGTTTCAGATACGCAGTATTTT. Translation gives CASSLEVSDTQYF.